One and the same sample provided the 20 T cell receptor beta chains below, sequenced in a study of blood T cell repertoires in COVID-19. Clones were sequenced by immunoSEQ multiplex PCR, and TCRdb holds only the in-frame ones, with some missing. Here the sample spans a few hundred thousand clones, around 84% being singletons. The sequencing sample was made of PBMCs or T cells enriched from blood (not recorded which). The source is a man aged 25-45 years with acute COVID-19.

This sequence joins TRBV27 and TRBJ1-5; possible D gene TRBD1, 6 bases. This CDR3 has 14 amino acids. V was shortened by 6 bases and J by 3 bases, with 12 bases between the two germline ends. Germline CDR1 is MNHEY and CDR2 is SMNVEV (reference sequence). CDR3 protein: CASRKQGYNQPQHF. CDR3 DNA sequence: TGTGCCAGCAGGAAACAGGGATACAATCAGCCCCAGCATTTT.

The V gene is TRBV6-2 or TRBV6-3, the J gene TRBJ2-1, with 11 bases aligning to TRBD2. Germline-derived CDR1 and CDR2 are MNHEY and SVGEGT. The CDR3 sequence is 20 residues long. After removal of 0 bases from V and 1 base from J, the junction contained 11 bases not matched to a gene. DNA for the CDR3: TGTGCCAGCAGTTACTCGACAGGTAGCGGGAGGGCTTTATCCTACAATGAGCAGTTCTTC. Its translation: CASSYSTGSGRALSYNEQFF.

The CDR3 DNA reads TGTGCCACCAGTGACCAGGACTATCTGCAGTTCTTC. It is translated as CATSDQDYLQFF. The rearrangement links TRBV24-1 to TRBJ2-1, with TRBD2 as a possible D gene (6 bases). Germline CDR1 KGHDR, CDR2 SFDVKD. The CDR3 loop spans 12 amino acids. Trimming removed 4 bases from V and 12 bases from J, with 12 bases in between.

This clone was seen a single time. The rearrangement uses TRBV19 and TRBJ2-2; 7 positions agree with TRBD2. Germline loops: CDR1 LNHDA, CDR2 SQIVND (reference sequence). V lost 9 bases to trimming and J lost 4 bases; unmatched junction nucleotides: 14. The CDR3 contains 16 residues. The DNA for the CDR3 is TGTGCCAGCCATCCACGGGGCGGGAGTGGCACCGGGGAGCTGTTTTTT. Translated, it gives CASHPRGGSGTGELFF. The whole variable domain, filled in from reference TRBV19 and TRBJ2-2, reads DGGITQSPKYLFRKEGQNVTLSCEQNLNHDAMYWYRQDPGQGLRLIYYSQIVNDFQKGDIAEGYSVSREKKESFPLTVTSAQKNPTAFYLCASHPRGGSGTGELFFGEGSRLTVL.

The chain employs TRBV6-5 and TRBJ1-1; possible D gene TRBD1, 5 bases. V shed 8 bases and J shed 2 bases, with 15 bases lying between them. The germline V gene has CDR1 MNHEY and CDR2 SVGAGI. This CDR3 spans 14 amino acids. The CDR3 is CASAEAQGNTEAFF. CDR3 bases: TGTGCCAGCGCCGAGGCGCAGGGTAACACTGAAGCTTTCTTT.

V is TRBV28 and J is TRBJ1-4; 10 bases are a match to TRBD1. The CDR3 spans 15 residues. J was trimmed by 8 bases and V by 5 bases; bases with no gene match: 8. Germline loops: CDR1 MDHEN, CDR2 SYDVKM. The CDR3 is CASSLPGQGTEKLFF. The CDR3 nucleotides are TGTGCCAGCAGTCTACCGGGACAGGGGACCGAAAAACTGTTTTTT.

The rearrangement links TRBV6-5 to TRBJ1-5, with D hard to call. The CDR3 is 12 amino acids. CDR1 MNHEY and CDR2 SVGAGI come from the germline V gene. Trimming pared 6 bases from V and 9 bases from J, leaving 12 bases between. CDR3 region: CASRRLQGPQHF. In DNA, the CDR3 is TGTGCCAGCAGAAGACTCCAAGGGCCCCAGCATTTT.

The chain's CDR3 is CASSPPLLEQFF. CDR3 sequence (DNA): TGTGCCAGCAGCCCCCCGCTTCTAGAGCAGTTCTTC. The chain employs TRBV11-3 and TRBJ2-1, with D hard to call. Germline V gene data show CDR1 as SGHNT and CDR2 as YENEEA. V was shortened by 5 bases and J by 10 bases, with 12 bases between the two germline ends. The CDR3 extends over 12 amino acids.

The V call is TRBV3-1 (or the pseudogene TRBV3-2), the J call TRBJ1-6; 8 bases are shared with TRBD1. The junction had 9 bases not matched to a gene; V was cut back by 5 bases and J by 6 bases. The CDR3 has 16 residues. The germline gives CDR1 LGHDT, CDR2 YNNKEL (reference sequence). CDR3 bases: TGTGCCAGCAGCTGGGGGACAGGTCTAGTTAATTCACCCCTCCACTTT. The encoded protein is CASSWGTGLVNSPLHF.

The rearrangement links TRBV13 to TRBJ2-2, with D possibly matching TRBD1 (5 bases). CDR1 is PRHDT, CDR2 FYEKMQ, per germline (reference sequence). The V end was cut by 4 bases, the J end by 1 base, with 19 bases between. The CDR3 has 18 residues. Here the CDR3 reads CASSSANFETVNTGELFF. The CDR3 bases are TGTGCCAGCAGCTCCGCCAACTTCGAGACAGTGAACACCGGGGAGCTGTTTTTT.

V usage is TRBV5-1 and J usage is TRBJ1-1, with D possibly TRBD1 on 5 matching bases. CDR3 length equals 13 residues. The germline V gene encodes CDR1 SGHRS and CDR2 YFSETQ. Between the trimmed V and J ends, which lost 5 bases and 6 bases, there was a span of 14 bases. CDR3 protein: CASSPGGEPEAFF. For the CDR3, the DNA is TGCGCCAGCAGTCCCGGAGGGGAACCTGAAGCTTTCTTT.

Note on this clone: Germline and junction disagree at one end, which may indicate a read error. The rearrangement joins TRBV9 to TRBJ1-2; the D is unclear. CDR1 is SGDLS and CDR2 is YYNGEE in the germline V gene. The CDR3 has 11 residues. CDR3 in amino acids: CASSVGLQINF. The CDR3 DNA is TGTGCCAGCAGCGTAGGGCTACAGATCAACTTC.

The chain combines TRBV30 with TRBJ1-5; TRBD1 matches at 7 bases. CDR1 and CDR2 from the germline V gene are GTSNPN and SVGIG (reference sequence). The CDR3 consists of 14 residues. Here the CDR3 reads CPGGSEPGNQPQHF. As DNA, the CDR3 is TGTCCAGGGGGGAGTGAGCCGGGCAATCAGCCCCAGCATTTT.

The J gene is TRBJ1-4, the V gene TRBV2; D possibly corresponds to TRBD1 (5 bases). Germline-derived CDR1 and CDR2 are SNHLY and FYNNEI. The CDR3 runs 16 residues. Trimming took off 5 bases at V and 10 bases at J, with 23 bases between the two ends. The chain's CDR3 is CASSTSKPSGGGKLFF. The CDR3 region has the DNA TGTGCCAGCAGTACGTCCAAACCCTCCGGGGGTGGAAAACTGTTTTTT.

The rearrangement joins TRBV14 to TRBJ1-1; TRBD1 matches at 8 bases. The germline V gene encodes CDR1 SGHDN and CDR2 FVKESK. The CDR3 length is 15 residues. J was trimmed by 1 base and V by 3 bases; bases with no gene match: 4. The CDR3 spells CASSHRQGRNTEAFF. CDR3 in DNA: TGTGCCAGCAGCCACAGACAGGGGAGGAACACTGAAGCTTTCTTT.

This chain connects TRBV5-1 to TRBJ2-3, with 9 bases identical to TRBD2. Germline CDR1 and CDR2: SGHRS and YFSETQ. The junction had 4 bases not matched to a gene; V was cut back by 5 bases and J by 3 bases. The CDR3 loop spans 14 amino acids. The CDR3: CASRAGGITDTQYF. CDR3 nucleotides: TGCGCCAGCAGGGCGGGGGGGATTACAGATACGCAGTATTTT. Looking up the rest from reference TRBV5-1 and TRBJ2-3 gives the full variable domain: KAGVTQTPRYLIKTRGQQVTLSCSPISGHRSVSWYQQTPGQGLQFLFEYFSETQRNKGNFPGRFSGRQFSNSRSEMNVSTLELGDSALYLCASRAGGITDTQYFGPGTRLTVL.

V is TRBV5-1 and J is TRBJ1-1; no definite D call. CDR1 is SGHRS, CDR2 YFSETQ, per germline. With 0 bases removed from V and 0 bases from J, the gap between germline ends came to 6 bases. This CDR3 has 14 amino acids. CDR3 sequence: CASSLVQLNTEAFF. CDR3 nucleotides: TGCGCCAGCAGCTTGGTTCAGTTGAACACTGAAGCTTTCTTT.

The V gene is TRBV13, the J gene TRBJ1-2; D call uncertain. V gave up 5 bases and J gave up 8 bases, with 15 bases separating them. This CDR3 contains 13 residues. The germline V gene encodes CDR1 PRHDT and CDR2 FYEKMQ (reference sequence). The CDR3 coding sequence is TGTGCCAGCAGCGCCATGCGGCCCCACGGCTACACCTTC. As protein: CASSAMRPHGYTF.

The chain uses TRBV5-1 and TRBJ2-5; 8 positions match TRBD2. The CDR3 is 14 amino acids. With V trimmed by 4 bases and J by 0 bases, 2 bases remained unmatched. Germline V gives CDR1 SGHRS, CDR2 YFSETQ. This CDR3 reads CASSRSGDQETQYF. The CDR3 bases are TGCGCCAGCAGCCGTAGCGGGGACCAAGAGACCCAGTACTTC.

In nucleotides, the CDR3 is TGTGCCAGCAGTGAAGCCCAGGGGAATCGTCAGCCCCAGCATTTT. Translation: CASSEAQGNRQPQHF. The V and J genes are TRBV6-1 and TRBJ1-5; weak D call: TRBD1 (6 bases). This CDR3 has 15 amino acids. Germline CDR1 MNHNS, CDR2 SASEGT. The V end lost 0 bases, the J end lost 6 bases, and 12 bases lay between the germline ends.